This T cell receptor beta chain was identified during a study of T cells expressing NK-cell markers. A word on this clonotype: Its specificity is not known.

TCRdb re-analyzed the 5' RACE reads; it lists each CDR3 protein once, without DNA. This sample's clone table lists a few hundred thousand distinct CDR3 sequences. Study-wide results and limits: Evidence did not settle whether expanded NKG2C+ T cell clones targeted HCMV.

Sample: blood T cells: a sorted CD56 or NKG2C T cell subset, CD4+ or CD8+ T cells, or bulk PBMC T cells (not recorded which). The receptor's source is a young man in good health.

The chain's CDR3 is CASSERSGRVDTQYF. The chain carries TRBV25-1 and TRBJ2-3; no DNA is available, so the TRBD2 call from TCRdb remains unchecked. Germline V gene data show CDR1 as MGHDK and CDR2 as SYGVNS. The CDR3 has 15 residues.